This TCR beta chain stems from a study of blood T cell repertoires in COVID-19. Across the whole study: Some COVID-19 samples were acute and others convalescent; all came from the United States, Italy and Spain. Sources were T cells, B-cell-depleted T cells, or PBMCs; the material itself was cDNA or gDNA.

Trimming cost V 0 bases and J 7 bases; bases outside gene matches: 9. The CDR3 contains 17 residues. The germline V gene encodes CDR1 KGHSH and CDR2 LQKENI. Per the authors' pipeline: Nucleated cell number was recorded as an estimate derived from reference gene primer amplification. Sequencing used immunoSEQ multiplex PCR; TCRdb keeps in-frame clones, though not all of them. V, J and clone size reflect that table, while D and trimming were determined from the DNA. The sample includes under 250,000 clones, 86% of them seen just once. The chain joins TRBV18 to TRBJ2-7, with 13 bases aligning to TRBD2. This sequence originates from an elderly woman with COVID-19, enrolled during active disease. The specimen sequenced was peripheral blood. The CDR3 sequence: CASSPPGLAGPTGEQYF. The CDR3 bases are TGTGCCAGCTCACCACCGGGACTAGCGGGGCCGACAGGAGAGCAGTACTTC.